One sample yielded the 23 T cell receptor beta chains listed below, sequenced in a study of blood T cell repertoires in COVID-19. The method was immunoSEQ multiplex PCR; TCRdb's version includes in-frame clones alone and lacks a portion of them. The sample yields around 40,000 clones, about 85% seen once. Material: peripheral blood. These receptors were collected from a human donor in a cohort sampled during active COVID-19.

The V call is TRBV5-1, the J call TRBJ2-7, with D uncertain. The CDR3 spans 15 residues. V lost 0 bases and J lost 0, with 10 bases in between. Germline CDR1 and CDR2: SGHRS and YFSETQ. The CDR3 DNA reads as TGCGCCAGCAGCTTGGACAGCTCGCCCTCCTACGAGCAGTACTTC. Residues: CASSLDSSPSYEQYF.

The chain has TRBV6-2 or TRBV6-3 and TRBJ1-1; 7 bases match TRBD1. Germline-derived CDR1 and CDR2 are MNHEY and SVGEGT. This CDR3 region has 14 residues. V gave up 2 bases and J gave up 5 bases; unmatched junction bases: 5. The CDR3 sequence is CASSYTDRDTEAFF. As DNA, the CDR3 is TGTGCCAGCAGTTACACTGACAGGGATACTGAAGCTTTCTTT.

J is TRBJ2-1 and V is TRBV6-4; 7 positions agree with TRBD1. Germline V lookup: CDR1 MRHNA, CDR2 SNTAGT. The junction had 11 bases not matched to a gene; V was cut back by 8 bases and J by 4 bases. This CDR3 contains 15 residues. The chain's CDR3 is CASSIDRAKYNEQFF. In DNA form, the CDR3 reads TGTGCCAGCTCAATTGACAGGGCCAAATACAATGAGCAGTTCTTC.

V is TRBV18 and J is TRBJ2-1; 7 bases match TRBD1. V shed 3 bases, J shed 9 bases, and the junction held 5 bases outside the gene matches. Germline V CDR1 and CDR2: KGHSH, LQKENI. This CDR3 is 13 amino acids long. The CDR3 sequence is CASSPGQSGEQFF. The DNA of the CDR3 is TGTGCCAGCTCACCGGGACAGTCAGGTGAGCAGTTCTTC.

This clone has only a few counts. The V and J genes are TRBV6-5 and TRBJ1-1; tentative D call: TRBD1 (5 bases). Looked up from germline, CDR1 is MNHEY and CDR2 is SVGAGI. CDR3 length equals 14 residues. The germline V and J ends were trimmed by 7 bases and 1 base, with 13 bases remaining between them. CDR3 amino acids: CASNSGGKNTEAFF. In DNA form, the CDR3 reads TGTGCCAGCAATAGCGGGGGAAAGAACACTGAAGCTTTCTTT.

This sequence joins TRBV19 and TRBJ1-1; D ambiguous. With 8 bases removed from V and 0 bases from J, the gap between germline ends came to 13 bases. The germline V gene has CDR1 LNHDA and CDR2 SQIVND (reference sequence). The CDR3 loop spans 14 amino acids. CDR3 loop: CASRKIQLNTEAFF. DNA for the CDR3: TGTGCCAGTCGCAAGATCCAGTTGAACACTGAAGCTTTCTTT. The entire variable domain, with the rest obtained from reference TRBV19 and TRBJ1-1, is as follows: DGGITQSPKYLFRKEGQNVTLSCEQNLNHDAMYWYRQDPGQGLRLIYYSQIVNDFQKGDIAEGYSVSREKKESFPLTVTSAQKNPTAFYLCASRKIQLNTEAFFGQGTRLTVV.

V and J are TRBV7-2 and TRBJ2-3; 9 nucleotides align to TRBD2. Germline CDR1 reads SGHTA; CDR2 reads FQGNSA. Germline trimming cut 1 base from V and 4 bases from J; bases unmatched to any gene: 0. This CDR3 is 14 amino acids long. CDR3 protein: CASSLGGGADTQYF. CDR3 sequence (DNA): TGTGCCAGCAGCTTAGGCGGGGGGGCAGATACGCAGTATTTT.

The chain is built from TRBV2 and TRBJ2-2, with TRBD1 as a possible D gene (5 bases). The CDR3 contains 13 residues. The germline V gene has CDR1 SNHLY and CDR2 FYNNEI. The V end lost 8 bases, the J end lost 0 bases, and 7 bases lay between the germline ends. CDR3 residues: CASWGPNTGELFF. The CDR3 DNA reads TGTGCCAGCTGGGGCCCGAACACCGGGGAGCTGTTTTTT.

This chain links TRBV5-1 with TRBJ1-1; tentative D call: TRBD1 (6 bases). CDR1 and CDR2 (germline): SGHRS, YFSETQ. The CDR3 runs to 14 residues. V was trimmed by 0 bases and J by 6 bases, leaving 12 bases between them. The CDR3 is CASSLGVGAAEAFF. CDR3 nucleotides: TGCGCCAGCAGCTTGGGGGTGGGGGCCGCTGAAGCTTTCTTT.

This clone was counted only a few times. The CDR3 protein is CASSPTGTRTETQYF. The CDR3 DNA reads TGTGCCAGTAGCCCCACCGGGACTCGGACTGAGACCCAGTACTTC. V is TRBV19 and J is TRBJ2-5, with D possibly being TRBD2 (6 bases). This CDR3 is 15 amino acids long. V was shortened by 6 bases and J by 5 bases, with 19 bases between the two germline ends. Germline values: CDR1 LNHDA, CDR2 SQIVND (reference sequence).

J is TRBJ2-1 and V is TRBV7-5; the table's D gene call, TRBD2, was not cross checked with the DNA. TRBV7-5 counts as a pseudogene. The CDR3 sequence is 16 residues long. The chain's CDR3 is CVRSSLLAGGYNEQFF. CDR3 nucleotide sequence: TGTGTCAGAAGCTCGCTCCTAGCGGGGGGTTACAATGAGCAGTTCTTC.

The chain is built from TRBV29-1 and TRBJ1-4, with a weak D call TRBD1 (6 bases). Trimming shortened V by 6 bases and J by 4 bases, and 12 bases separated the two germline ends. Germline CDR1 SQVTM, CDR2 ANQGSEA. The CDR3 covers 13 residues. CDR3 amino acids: CSVPGALNEKLFF. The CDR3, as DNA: TGCAGCGTCCCAGGGGCGCTTAATGAAAAACTGTTTTTT.

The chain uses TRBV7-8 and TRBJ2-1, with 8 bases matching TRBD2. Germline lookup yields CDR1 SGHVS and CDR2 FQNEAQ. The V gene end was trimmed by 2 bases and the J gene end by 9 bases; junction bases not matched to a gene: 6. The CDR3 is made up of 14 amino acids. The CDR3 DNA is TGTGCCAGCAGCTTATTCCGGGCGGGGGGTGAGCAGTTCTTC. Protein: CASSLFRAGGEQFF.

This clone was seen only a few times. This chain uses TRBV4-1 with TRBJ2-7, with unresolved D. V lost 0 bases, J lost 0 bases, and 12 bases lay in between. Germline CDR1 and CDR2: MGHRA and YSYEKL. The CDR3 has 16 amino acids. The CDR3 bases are TGCGCCAGCAGCCAAGATATATGGCAGAACTCCTACGAGCAGTACTTC. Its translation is CASSQDIWQNSYEQYF.

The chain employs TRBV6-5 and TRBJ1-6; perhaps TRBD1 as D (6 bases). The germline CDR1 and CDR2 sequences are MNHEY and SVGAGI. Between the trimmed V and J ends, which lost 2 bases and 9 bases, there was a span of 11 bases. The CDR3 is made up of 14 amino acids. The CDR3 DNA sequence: TGTGCCAGCAGTTACCGACAGGTTGGTTCACCCCTCCACTTT. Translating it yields CASSYRQVGSPLHF.

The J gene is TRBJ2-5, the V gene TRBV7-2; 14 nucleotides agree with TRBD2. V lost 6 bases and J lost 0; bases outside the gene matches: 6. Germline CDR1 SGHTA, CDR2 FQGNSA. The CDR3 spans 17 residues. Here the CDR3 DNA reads TGTGCCAGCAGTCCGGGGACTAGCGGGGGTTACCAAGAGACCCAGTACTTC. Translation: CASSPGTSGGYQETQYF. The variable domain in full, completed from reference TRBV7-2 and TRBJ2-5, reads GAGVSQSPSNKVTEKGKDVELRCDPISGHTALYWYRQSLGQGLEFLIYFQGNSAPDKSGLPSDRFSAERTGGSVSTLTIQRTQQEDSAVYLCASSPGTSGGYQETQYFGPGTRLLVL.

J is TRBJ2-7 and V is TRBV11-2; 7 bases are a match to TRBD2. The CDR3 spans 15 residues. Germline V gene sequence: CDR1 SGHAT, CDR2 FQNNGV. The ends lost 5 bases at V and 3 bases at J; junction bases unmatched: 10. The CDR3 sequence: CASSAPLSGRYEQYF. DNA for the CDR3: TGTGCCAGCAGCGCCCCGCTTAGCGGGCGCTACGAGCAGTACTTC.

The CDR3 here is CASSHSSGGQINEQYF. CDR3 nucleotides: TGTGCCAGCAGCCACAGTAGCGGGGGGCAGATTAACGAGCAGTACTTC. The J gene is TRBJ2-7, the V gene TRBV5-4; 10 bases line up with TRBD2. Germline CDR1 and CDR2: SGHNT and YYREEE (reference sequence). There are 16 residues in the CDR3. Trimming took 4 bases from V and 5 from J; bases not matched to a gene: 12.

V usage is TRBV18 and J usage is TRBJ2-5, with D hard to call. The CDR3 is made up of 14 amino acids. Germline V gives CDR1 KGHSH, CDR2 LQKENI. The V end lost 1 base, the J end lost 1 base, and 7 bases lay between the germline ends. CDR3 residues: CASSPLSLQETQYF. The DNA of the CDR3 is TGTGCCAGCTCACCACTGAGCCTCCAAGAGACCCAGTACTTC.

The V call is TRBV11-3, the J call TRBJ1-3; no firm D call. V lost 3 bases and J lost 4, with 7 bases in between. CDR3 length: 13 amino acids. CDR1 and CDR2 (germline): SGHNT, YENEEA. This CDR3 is CASSFVAGNTIYF. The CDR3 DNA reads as TGTGCCAGCAGCTTTGTGGCCGGAAACACCATATATTTT.

CDR3 nucleotides: TGTGCCAGCAGCCCGGGGGGCCATGGGACCCAGTACTTC. This translates into CASSPGGHGTQYF. This chain joins TRBV25-1 and TRBJ2-5, with TRBD2 as a possible D gene (7 bases). CDR3 length: 13 residues. Trimming took off 6 bases at V and 7 bases at J, with 15 bases between the two ends. CDR1 is MGHDK and CDR2 is SYGVNS in the germline V gene.

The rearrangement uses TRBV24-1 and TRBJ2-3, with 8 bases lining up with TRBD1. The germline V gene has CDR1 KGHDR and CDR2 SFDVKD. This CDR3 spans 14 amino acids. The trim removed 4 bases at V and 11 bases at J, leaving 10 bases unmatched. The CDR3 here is CATSDPTGGLGQYF. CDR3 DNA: TGTGCCACCAGTGACCCAACAGGGGGATTGGGGCAGTATTTT.

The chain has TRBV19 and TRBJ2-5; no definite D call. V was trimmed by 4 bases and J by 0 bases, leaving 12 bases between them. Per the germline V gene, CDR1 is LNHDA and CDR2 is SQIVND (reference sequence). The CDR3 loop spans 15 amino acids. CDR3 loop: CASSRKRGYQETQYF. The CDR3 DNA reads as TGTGCCAGTAGTAGAAAGAGAGGTTACCAAGAGACCCAGTACTTC.